This note documents a single TCR beta chain sequence. Its target is not known. Trimming took 5 bases from V and 7 from J; bases not matched to a gene: 10. From germline, CDR1 is MNHNY and CDR2 SVGAGI (reference sequence). CDR3 length equals 15 residues. PCR primers comprised 60 Vbeta and 13 Jbeta primers. The table came from immunoSEQ multiplex PCR; TCRdb's copy has only in-frame clones and leaves some out. The repertoire holds 160,000 or so clones, with approximately 76% as singletons. This record comes from a study of cytomegalovirus exposure and HLA in healthy donors. Whole-study results and caveats: Later, an analysis showed that TCR beta chains associated with HLA were more clonally expanded than others that were equally common. TCR beta sequences numbering about 17,000 were associated with HLA alleles at 0.05 false discovery rate in a later analysis. In a later analysis, TCR association rates varied by HLA locus: DRB1 most, HLA-C fewest.

The sequence came from a man aged 60 to 75 in good health and CMV-seronegative. Sequencing was done on a sample of PBMCs. The chain carries TRBV6-6 and TRBJ1-1; 10 positions match TRBD1. The DNA of the CDR3 is TGTGCCAGCAGTGCGCCGGGACAGGGGCCCCTTGAAGCTTTCTTT. Translated, it gives CASSAPGQGPLEAFF.